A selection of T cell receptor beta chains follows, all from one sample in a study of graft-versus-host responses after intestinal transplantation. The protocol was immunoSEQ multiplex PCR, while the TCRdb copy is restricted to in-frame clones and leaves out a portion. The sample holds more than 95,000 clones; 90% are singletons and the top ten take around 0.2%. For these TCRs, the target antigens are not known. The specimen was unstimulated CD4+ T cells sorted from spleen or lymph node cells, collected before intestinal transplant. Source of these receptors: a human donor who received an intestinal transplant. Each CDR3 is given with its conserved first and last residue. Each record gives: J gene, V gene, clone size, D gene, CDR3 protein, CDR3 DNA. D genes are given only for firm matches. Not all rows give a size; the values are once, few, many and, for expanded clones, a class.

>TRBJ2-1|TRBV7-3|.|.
CASSLSPGYNEQFF
TGTGCCAGCAGCTTATCTCCGGGCTACAATGAGCAGTTCTTC
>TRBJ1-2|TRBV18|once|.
CASSPNSPSLENGYTF
TGTGCCAGCTCACCAAATTCCCCCAGTCTTGAAAATGGCTACACCTTC
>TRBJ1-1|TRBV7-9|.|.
CASSLGAAFF
TGTGCCAGCAGCTTAGGGGCGGCTTTCTTT
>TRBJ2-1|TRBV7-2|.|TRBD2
CASSGGSTTYNEQFF
TGTGCCAGCAGCGGCGGGAGTACAACCTACAATGAGCAGTTCTTC
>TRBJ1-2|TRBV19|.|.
CASSSVGRANYGYTF
TGTGCCAGTAGCTCCGTGGGCAGGGCTAACTATGGCTACACCTTC
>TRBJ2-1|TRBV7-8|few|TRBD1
CASSLPGQGEREQFF
TGTGCCAGCAGCCTACCGGGACAGGGGGAAAGGGAGCAGTTCTTC
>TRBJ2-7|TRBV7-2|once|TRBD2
CASRNSGSYEQYF
TGTGCCAGCAGAAATAGCGGGAGCTACGAGCAGTACTTC
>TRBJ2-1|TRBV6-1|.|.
CASSRPGTKQFF
TGTGCCAGCAGCCGACCCGGGACAAAGCAGTTCTTC
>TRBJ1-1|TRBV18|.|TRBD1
CASFGQGLNTEAFF
TGTGCCAGCTTTGGACAGGGCTTAAACACTGAAGCTTTCTTT
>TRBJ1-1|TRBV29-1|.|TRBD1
CSVALTGAEAFF
TGCAGCGTGGCGCTTACAGGGGCTGAAGCTTTCTTT